Following are 19 T cell receptor beta chains from one sample sequenced in a study of cytomegalovirus exposure and HLA in healthy donors. A multiplex PCR was run with 60 Vbeta primers and 13 Jbeta primers. Data came from immunoSEQ multiplex PCR; TCRdb stores just in-frame clones and leaves some out. The table shows about 140,000 clones, with 70% to 80% occurring only once. Material: PBMCs. The source of these receptors is a man in his thirties or forties in good health and CMV-seronegative.

J is TRBJ2-7 and V is TRBV7-8; D unclear. Looked up from germline, CDR1 is SGHVS and CDR2 is FQNEAQ. This CDR3 has 15 residues. With 4 bases removed from V and 0 bases from J, the gap between germline ends came to 13 bases. For the CDR3, the DNA is TGTGCCAGCAGCTCGACACCTTTAAGCTCCTACGAGCAGTACTTC. Translated, it gives CASSSTPLSSYEQYF.

The chain couples TRBV5-4 to TRBJ2-5; TRBD2 agrees at 11 bases. Germline V gene lookup returns CDR1 SGHNT and CDR2 YYREEE (reference sequence). There are 16 residues in the CDR3. J was trimmed by 4 bases and V by 0 bases; bases with no gene match: 5. The CDR3 DNA is TGTGCCAGCAGCTTGGCCGGGCTAGCGGGAGGAGAGACCCAGTACTTC. This translates into CASSLAGLAGGETQYF. Supplemented by reference TRBV5-4 and TRBJ2-5, the full variable domain reads ETGVTQSPTHLIKTRGQQVTLRCSSQSGHNTVSWYQQALGQGPQFIFQYYREEENGRGNFPPRFSGLQFPNYSSELNVNALELDDSALYLCASSLAGLAGGETQYFGPGTRLLVL.

This clone was seen only once. The chain carries TRBV10-2 and TRBJ2-5, with D possibly matching TRBD2 (5 bases). V shed 7 bases and J shed 7 bases, with 16 bases lying between them. This CDR3 is 13 amino acids long. The V gene's germline CDR1 is WSHSY and CDR2 SAAADI. The CDR3 loop is CASKDSGRGTQYF. The DNA for the CDR3 is TGCGCCAGCAAAGACTCAGGACGGGGGACCCAGTACTTC.

The chain recombines TRBV7-4 with TRBJ2-1; TRBD2 aligns across 12 bases. V lost 7 bases, J lost 9 bases, and 10 bases stayed unmatched. This CDR3 has 15 residues. Germline CDR1 and CDR2: SGHVT and SQSDAQ. CDR3 bases: TGTGCCAGCACCACTGGACTAGCGGGGAGGCCTGAGCAGTTCTTC. Residues: CASTTGLAGRPEQFF.

This clone was found a few times. The chain uses TRBV6-5 and TRBJ1-1, with TRBD1 matching over 11 bases. Germline CDR1 reads MNHEY; CDR2 reads SVGAGI. Trimming removed 5 bases from V and 3 bases from J; junction bases left unmatched: 5. The CDR3 loop spans 15 amino acids. CDR3 nucleotide sequence: TGTGCCAGCAGTGGACAGGGGGCTCACGACACTGAAGCTTTCTTT. The encoded protein is CASSGQGAHDTEAFF.

The rearrangement joins TRBV30 to TRBJ1-1; 9 positions agree with TRBD1. This CDR3 region has 14 residues. V shed 2 bases and J 5 bases; nucleotides not matched to a gene: 6. In germline, CDR1 is GTSNPN, CDR2 SVGIG (reference sequence). CDR3: CAWSSDRGKTEAFF. CDR3 coding DNA: TGTGCCTGGAGTTCAGACAGGGGGAAGACTGAAGCTTTCTTT.

The chain links TRBV28 to TRBJ1-1, with TRBD1 identical over 9 bases. V lost 4 bases to trimming and J lost 9 bases; unmatched junction nucleotides: 6. The CDR3 is 13 residues long. The V gene's germline CDR1 is MDHEN and CDR2 SYDVKM. This CDR3 is CASSSTGGSQAFF. The CDR3 nucleotides read TGTGCCAGCAGTTCAACAGGGGGCTCGCAAGCTTTCTTT.

The V gene is TRBV25-1, the J gene TRBJ1-4; 7 bases agree with TRBD1. V trimming: 2 bases; J trimming: 3 bases; junction bases outside the gene matches: 3. From germline, CDR1 is MGHDK and CDR2 SYGVNS. The CDR3 has 15 amino acids. CDR3 in DNA: TGTGCCAGCAGTGAACCGACAGGGCCTAATGAAAAACTGTTTTTT. It specifies CASSEPTGPNEKLFF.

The chain joins TRBV28 to TRBJ2-5, with 10 bases that match TRBD2. V gave up 10 bases and J gave up 5 bases; unmatched junction bases: 10. Per the germline V gene, CDR1 is MDHEN and CDR2 is SYDVKM. The CDR3 has 14 amino acids. The CDR3 sequence: CATLLAGGRETQYF. The CDR3 DNA follows: TGTGCCACCCTTTTAGCGGGAGGTCGGGAGACCCAGTACTTC.

The chain combines TRBV6-5 with TRBJ2-3, with 9 bases lining up with TRBD2. In germline, CDR1 is MNHEY, CDR2 SVGAGI. The CDR3 extends over 14 amino acids. V dropped 5 bases and J dropped 5; count of bases not matched to a gene: 5. CDR3 sequence reads: CASSISGGLDTQYF. The DNA for the CDR3 is TGTGCCAGCAGTATTAGCGGGGGACTAGATACGCAGTATTTT.

The gene calls are TRBV30 and TRBJ2-1; 7 bases line up with TRBD2. Germline V gene sequence: CDR1 GTSNPN, CDR2 SVGIG (reference sequence). CDR3 length: 14 residues. V shed 1 base, J shed 3 bases, and the junction held 3 bases outside the gene matches. The CDR3 bases are TGTGCCTGGAGTGGGGGACTACGCTACAATGAGCAGTTCTTC. Protein: CAWSGGLRYNEQFF.

This clone was observed once. This chain uses TRBV5-5 with TRBJ2-1, with 8 bases aligning to TRBD1. The CDR3 length is 16 residues. CDR1 is SGHKS and CDR2 is YYEKEE in the germline V gene (reference sequence). Trimming removed 0 bases from V and 3 bases from J; junction bases left unmatched: 5. For the CDR3, the DNA is TGTGCCAGCAGCTTGGATCCGGGACAGGACTACAATGAGCAGTTCTTC. Translating gives CASSLDPGQDYNEQFF.

This chain uses TRBV6-6 with TRBJ1-5, with a tentative D call TRBD1 (6 bases). CDR1 MNHNY and CDR2 SVGAGI come from the germline V gene (reference sequence). Trimming removed 6 bases at V and 4 bases at J, with 13 bases between. CDR3 length: 14 residues. CDR3 nucleotide sequence: TGTGCCAGCAGGCAGGGACAAGTGAATCAGCCCCAGCATTTT. Translating gives CASRQGQVNQPQHF.

V gene TRBV7-9 combines with J gene TRBJ1-4, with D possibly being TRBD1 (6 bases). The CDR3 is made up of 15 amino acids. V lost 4 bases to trimming and J lost 5 bases, with 14 bases between them. CDR1 and CDR2 from the germline V gene are SEHNR and FQNEAQ (reference sequence). Here the CDR3 reads CASSSRGTRNEKLFF. The CDR3 bases are TGTGCCAGCAGCTCTCGTGGGACAAGGAATGAAAAACTGTTTTTT.

The chain uses TRBV5-6 and TRBJ2-3, with D maybe TRBD1 (5 bases). Trimming left V 0 bases short and J 3 bases short, with 5 bases between. Germline values: CDR1 SGHDT, CDR2 YYEEEE. The CDR3 is 13 amino acids. The CDR3 loop is CASSLGQTDTQYF. CDR3 nucleotide sequence: TGTGCCAGCAGCTTGGGACAGACAGATACGCAGTATTTT.

The V call is TRBV7-2, the J call TRBJ2-7; 7 nucleotides agree with TRBD1. Germline trimming cut 3 bases from V and 4 bases from J; bases unmatched to any gene: 3. This CDR3 contains 13 residues. Germline lookup yields CDR1 SGHTA and CDR2 FQGNSA. CDR3: CASSLDRHYEQYF. For the CDR3, the DNA is TGTGCCAGCAGCTTGGACAGGCATTACGAGCAGTACTTC.

The J gene is TRBJ1-2, the V gene TRBV28, with D perhaps matching TRBD1 (5 bases). Germline-derived CDR1 and CDR2 are MDHEN and SYDVKM. Trimming removed 6 bases from V and 4 bases from J, with 15 bases in between. This CDR3 spans 14 amino acids. CDR3 coding DNA: TGTGCCAGCAGGCCTCAGGACAAGGCCTATGGCTACACCTTC. It encodes CASRPQDKAYGYTF.

The chain employs TRBV7-8 and TRBJ2-5; 8 positions match TRBD2. The J call may be in error: the DNA end matches TRBJ2-7 better. Germline V gene lookup returns CDR1 SGHVS and CDR2 FQNEAQ. The CDR3 length is 15 residues. The CDR3 DNA is TGTGCCAGCAGCCCACAACTAGCGGTCTCCTACGAGCAGTACTTC. Amino acids: CASSPQLAVSYEQYF.

The chain couples TRBV5-4 to TRBJ2-5; weak D call: TRBD1 (6 bases). The end of the DNA is better explained by TRBJ2-7, so the J call may be wrong. Germline loops: CDR1 SGHNT, CDR2 YYREEE (reference sequence). CDR3 length equals 12 residues. In DNA, the CDR3 is TGTGCCAGCAGCTTTGAACAGGGCGAGCAGTACTTC. It is translated as CASSFEQGEQYF.